A single TCR beta chain is shown here with its context. Its target antigen remains unknown. No base-level quality is on record; no much larger clone is a single base apart. The donors belonged to the validation cohort of under 150 subjects, which was separate from the roughly 680-subject first cohort. The sample belongs to a study of cytomegalovirus exposure and HLA in healthy donors (dated by TCRdb to 2017 to 2019). For context, the study as a whole: According to a later analysis, one platform produced both the 100 to 150 validation repertoires and the 666 repertoires of the first cohort. In addition to the first cohort of roughly 700 subjects, a separate validation cohort of over 90 different subjects was used. To predict cytomegalovirus infection status, the study combined high-throughput TCR immunosequencing, statistical association of individual TCRs with disease status, and machine learning. The study aimed to test whether signatures of past pathogen exposure could be identified by cataloging public T cell receptors.

The investigation overall reported the following: All 120 or so repertoires were used to score co-occurrence in the validation cohort in a later analysis, because that analysis had no HLA typing for the cohort. Cytomegalovirus status was reported to be diagnosed by the classifier with high specificity and sensitivity in both the original and validation cohorts. Across donors, most TCR sequences were observed very rarely, whereas some public TCRs were present in many individuals. Of the cluster scores, roughly 95% were above 0 in a later analysis, which found that TCRs clustered in the first cohort also tended to co-occur in the roughly 130 validation repertoires. In the study, about 150 TCR beta chains were listed as associated with cytomegalovirus. Three of the identified cytomegalovirus-associated TCR beta chains were confirmed in vitro to be specific for cytomegalovirus antigens. According to the authors, the approach could potentially be generalized to other disease states and immunological phenotypes.

The CDR3 starts with the cysteine, ends with the phenylalanine, and has 17 residues. The entry retains the CDR3 DNA only, 51 bases that are in frame from base 1. After removal of 4 bases from V and 3 bases from J, the junction retains 5 bases not matched to a gene. The germline V gene encodes CDR1 SGHRS and CDR2 YFSETQ. The method was the immunoSEQ multiplex PCR assay. The authors' pipeline ran thus. A statistical classification framework was built for diagnosing cytomegalovirus status from the catalog of TCR beta chain sequences. TCRdb took over this immuneACCESS table, retaining in-frame rearrangements with V and J assigned. Such tables are incomplete; in checked studies, under half of the missing clones stem from an unresolved V gene, and the remainder is unexplained. The V and J calls and the clone size are those of that table, but D and trimming were determined from the DNA. In this sample the table shows about 130,000 clones, roughly 86% of which occur a single time. Approximately 1.3% of the sample belongs to the ten largest clones.

This sequence was found in a man younger than 40 in good health and CMV-seronegative. The sample was PBMCs. The chain was built from TRBV5-1 and TRBJ2-2, and 14 bases in between align with TRBD2. Here the CDR3 is given as CASSHSGLAGDTGELFF. DNA sequence: TGCGCCAGCAGCCATTCGGGACTAGCGGGAGACACCGGGGAGCTGTTTTTT. With the rest looked up from the reference TRBV5-1 and TRBJ2-2 genes rather than sequenced, the full variable domain is KAGVTQTPRYLIKTRGQQVTLSCSPISGHRSVSWYQQTPGQGLQFLFEYFSETQRNKGNFPGRFSGRQFSNSRSEMNVSTLELGDSALYLCASSHSGLAGDTGELFFGEGSRLTVL.